Listed below are T cell receptor beta chains from one sample, sequenced in a study of blood T cells in healthy people across ages. TCRdb itself ran the 5' RACE reads through MiXCR, one entry per CDR3 protein. The sample has roughly 1.9 million distinct CDR3 sequences, about two fifths seen once. The material sequenced was blood. Receptor source: a human donor in good health. Each CDR3 is given with its conserved first and last residue. Each record gives: V gene, CDR3 length, J gene, CDR3 protein.

v_gene: TRBV25-1
len: 13
j_gene: TRBJ1-1
CDR3aa: CASSGWVGFEAFF

v_gene: TRBV29-1
len: 14
j_gene: TRBJ1-1
CDR3aa: CSVAPRVGNTEAFF

v_gene: TRBV27
len: 16
j_gene: TRBJ1-4
CDR3aa: CASSSELGAHNEKLFF

v_gene: TRBV3-1
len: 15
j_gene: TRBJ2-1
CDR3aa: CASSQDRETHNEQFF

v_gene: TRBV6-5
len: 14
j_gene: TRBJ1-2
CDR3aa: CASGYGTSAGGYTF

v_gene: TRBV10-3
len: 16
j_gene: TRBJ1-1
CDR3aa: CAISEPRGTRNTEAFF

v_gene: TRBV2
len: 12
j_gene: TRBJ1-1
CDR3aa: CASSFMTGEAFF

v_gene: TRBV5-5
len: 14
j_gene: TRBJ2-1
CDR3aa: CASSTGTGGDEQFF

v_gene: TRBV29-1
len: 14
j_gene: TRBJ2-5
CDR3aa: CSVSRGQGGETQYF

v_gene: TRBV4-3
len: 16
j_gene: TRBJ1-1
CDR3aa: CASSQDPYGPNTEAFF

v_gene: TRBV20-1
len: 13
j_gene: TRBJ1-2
CDR3aa: CSARRTGSYGYTF

v_gene: TRBV12-3/TRBV12-4
len: 15
j_gene: TRBJ2-1
CDR3aa: CASRAGTGNYNEQFF

v_gene: TRBV5-1
len: 14
j_gene: NA
CDR3aa: CASRDRDFAYEQYF

v_gene: TRBV7-7
len: 13
j_gene: TRBJ2-1
CDR3aa: CASSAKQGHEQFF

v_gene: TRBV7-9
len: 14
j_gene: TRBJ2-7
CDR3aa: CASSLVVGVYEQYF

v_gene: TRBV12-5
len: 16
j_gene: TRBJ2-5
CDR3aa: CASGLGDSTPQETQYF

v_gene: TRBV7-9
len: 13
j_gene: TRBJ1-1
CDR3aa: CASSLVGANEAFF

v_gene: TRBV11-3
len: 15
j_gene: TRBJ2-5
CDR3aa: CASSLQTLYQETQYF

v_gene: TRBV20-1
len: 11
j_gene: TRBJ1-1
CDR3aa: CSAPLLTEAFF

v_gene: TRBV29-1
len: 11
j_gene: TRBJ2-3
CDR3aa: CSVPGGDTQYF

v_gene: TRBV5-6
len: 17
j_gene: TRBJ1-1
CDR3aa: CASSRQRDRGLNTEAFF

v_gene: TRBV20-1
len: 12
j_gene: TRBJ2-7
CDR3aa: CSASRGDYEQYF

v_gene: TRBV4-1
len: 16
j_gene: TRBJ2-5
CDR3aa: CASSLSSGGAKETQYF

v_gene: TRBV4-2
len: 15
j_gene: TRBJ1-1
CDR3aa: CASSQGPTGDTEAFF

v_gene: TRBV6-1
len: 14
j_gene: TRBJ2-2
CDR3aa: CASSESFVSGELFF

v_gene: TRBV6-2/TRBV6-3
len: 15
j_gene: TRBJ2-7
CDR3aa: CASTQGPRGSYEQYF

v_gene: TRBV9
len: 12
j_gene: TRBJ2-3
CDR3aa: CASSVDQTTQYF

v_gene: TRBV27
len: 14
j_gene: TRBJ2-7
CDR3aa: CASSGGRYNYEQYF

v_gene: TRBV4-3
len: 15
j_gene: TRBJ1-6
CDR3aa: CASSQEGGRNSPLHF

v_gene: TRBV7-6
len: 16
j_gene: TRBJ1-1
CDR3aa: CASSLEPGQGGTEAFF

v_gene: TRBV4-3
len: 17
j_gene: TRBJ2-1
CDR3aa: CASSQTPGSANVNEQFF

v_gene: TRBV4-1
len: 11
j_gene: TRBJ1-2
CDR3aa: CASSDGKGYTF

v_gene: TRBV6-6
len: 14
j_gene: TRBJ2-1
CDR3aa: CASSYISQGNEQFF

v_gene: TRBV11-2
len: 12
j_gene: TRBJ2-4
CDR3aa: CASSLDGNIQYF

v_gene: TRBV6-1
len: 18
j_gene: TRBJ2-3
CDR3aa: CVPFTSVRGGESTDTQYF

v_gene: TRBV29-1
len: 15
j_gene: TRBJ2-7
CDR3aa: CSVATWDRAPYEQYF

v_gene: TRBV6-6
len: 16
j_gene: TRBJ2-3
CDR3aa: CASSYRASGGADTQYF

v_gene: TRBV6-2/TRBV6-3
len: 14
j_gene: TRBJ2-3
CDR3aa: CASSSWPPPDTQYF

v_gene: TRBV5-1
len: 14
j_gene: TRBJ1-2
CDR3aa: CASSPPAANYGYTF

v_gene: TRBV20-1
len: 13
j_gene: TRBJ1-1
CDR3aa: CSARDVLGTEAFF

v_gene: TRBV14
len: 14
j_gene: TRBJ1-1
CDR3aa: CASSQDSTYTEAFF